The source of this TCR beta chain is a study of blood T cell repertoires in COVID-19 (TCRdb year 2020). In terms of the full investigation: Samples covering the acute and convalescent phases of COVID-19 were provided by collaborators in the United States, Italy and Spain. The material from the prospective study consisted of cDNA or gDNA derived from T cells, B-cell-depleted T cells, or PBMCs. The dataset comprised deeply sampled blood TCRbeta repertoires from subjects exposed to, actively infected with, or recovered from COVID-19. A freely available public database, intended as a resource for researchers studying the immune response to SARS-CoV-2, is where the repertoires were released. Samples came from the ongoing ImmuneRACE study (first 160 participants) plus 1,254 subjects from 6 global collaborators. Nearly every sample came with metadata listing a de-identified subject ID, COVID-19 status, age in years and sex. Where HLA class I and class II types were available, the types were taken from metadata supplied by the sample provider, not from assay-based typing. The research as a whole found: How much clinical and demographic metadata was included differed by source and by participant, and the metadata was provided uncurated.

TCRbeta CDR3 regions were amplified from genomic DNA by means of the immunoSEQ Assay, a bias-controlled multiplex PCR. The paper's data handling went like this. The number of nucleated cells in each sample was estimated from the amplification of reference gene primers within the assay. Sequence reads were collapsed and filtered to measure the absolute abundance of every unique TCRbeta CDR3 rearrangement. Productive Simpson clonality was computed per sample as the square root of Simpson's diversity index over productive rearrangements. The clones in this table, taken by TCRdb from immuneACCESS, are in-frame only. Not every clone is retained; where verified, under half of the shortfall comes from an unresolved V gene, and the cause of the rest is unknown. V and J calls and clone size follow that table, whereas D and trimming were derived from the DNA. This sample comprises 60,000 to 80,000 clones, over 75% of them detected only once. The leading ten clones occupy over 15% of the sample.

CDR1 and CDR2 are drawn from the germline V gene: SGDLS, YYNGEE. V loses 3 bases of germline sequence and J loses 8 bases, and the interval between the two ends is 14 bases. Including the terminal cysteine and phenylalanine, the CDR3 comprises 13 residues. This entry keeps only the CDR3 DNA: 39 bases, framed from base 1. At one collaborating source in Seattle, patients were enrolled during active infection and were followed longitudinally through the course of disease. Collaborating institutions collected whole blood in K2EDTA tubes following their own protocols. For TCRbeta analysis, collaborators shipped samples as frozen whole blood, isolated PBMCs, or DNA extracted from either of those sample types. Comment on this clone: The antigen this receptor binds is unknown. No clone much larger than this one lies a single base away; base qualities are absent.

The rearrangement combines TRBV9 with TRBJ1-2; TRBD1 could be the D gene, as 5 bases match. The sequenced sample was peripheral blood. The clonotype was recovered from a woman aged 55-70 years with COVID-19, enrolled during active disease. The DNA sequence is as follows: TGTGCCAGCAGCGATCCCCCAGGGCGCGGCTACACCTTC. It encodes CASSDPPGRGYTF.